The 16 T cell receptor beta chains below come from one sample, sequenced in a study of molecular identifiers for immune sequencing clone quantification. From the PCR reads, TCRdb called clonotypes with MiXCR, one entry per CDR3 protein. The table records 250,000 to 400,000 distinct CDR3 sequences, over 20% of them present only once. Input material: naive CD8+ T cells from blood, with Jurkat cell RNA spiked in. Subset of the sample: FACS-sorted CD8+CD4-CCR7+CD45RA+ naive T cells. Every receptor here comes from a human donor in good health. Some libraries in this study had Jurkat cell RNA spiked in.

This clonotype was counted many times. The germline gene is not matched at one end of the junction; a read error may be the cause. The chain uses TRBV5-1 and TRBJ2-3, with 8 bases fitting TRBD1. Looked up from germline, CDR1 is SGHRS and CDR2 is YFSETQ. The CDR3 has 15 amino acids. For the CDR3, the DNA is TGCGCCAGCAGTTTGGGCGACAGGGGACCAGATACGCAGTATTTT. Translating gives CASSLGDRGPDTQYF. Using reference TRBV5-1 and TRBJ2-3 for the parts outside the CDR3, the full variable domain is KAGVTQTPRYLIKTRGQQVTLSCSPISGHRSVSWYQQTPGQGLQFLFEYFSETQRNKGNFPGRFSGRQFSNSRSEMNVSTLELGDSALYLCASSLGDRGPDTQYFGPGTRLTVL.

The sample holds many counts of this clonotype. This rearrangement joins TRBV30 to TRBJ1-4; perhaps TRBD1 as D (6 bases). Germline CDR1 GTSNPN, CDR2 SVGIG (reference sequence). The CDR3 covers 10 residues. Trimming took off 7 bases at V and 12 bases at J, with 12 bases between the two ends. The CDR3 DNA sequence: TGTGCCTCCCGGGACAAGGAACTGTTTTTT. Amino acid sequence: CASRDKELFF.

Ten or more counts support this clonotype. Germline is not matched at one junction end, which may reflect a read error. This chain uses TRBV19 with TRBJ2-3; D remains unclear. CDR3 length: 11 amino acids. CDR1 LNHDA and CDR2 SQIVND come from the germline V gene (reference sequence). The CDR3 here is CASSFAETQYF. The CDR3 region has the DNA TGTGCCAGTAGCTTTGCAGAAACGCAGTATTTT.

In its sample, this clonotype was seen many times. This sequence joins TRBV5-6 and TRBJ1-1, with unresolved D. The CDR3 is made up of 15 amino acids. Deletions cut 2 bases from V and 0 bases from J, with 11 bases between. Per the germline V gene, CDR1 is SGHDT and CDR2 is YYEEEE. The CDR3 DNA reads TGTGCCAGCAGCTTAGAAGGCAGCATGAACACTGAAGCTTTCTTT. Translating gives CASSLEGSMNTEAFF. The whole variable domain, remainder taken from reference TRBV5-6 and TRBJ1-1, is DAGVTQSPTHLIKTRGQQVTLRCSPKSGHDTVSWYQQALGQGPQFIFQYYEEEERQRGNFPDRFSGHQFPNYSSELNVNALLLGDSALYLCASSLEGSMNTEAFFGQGTRLTVV.

There are many counts of this clonotype. CDR3 DNA: TGTGCCAGCAGGAATCAGGGAACCTATGGCTACACCTTC. Encoded protein: CASRNQGTYGYTF. This chain links TRBV6-5 with TRBJ1-2; D may be TRBD1 (5 bases). The CDR3 spans 13 residues. Germline V lookup: CDR1 MNHEY, CDR2 SVGAGI. With 6 bases removed from V and 4 bases from J, the gap between germline ends came to 12 bases.

J is TRBJ2-3 and V is TRBV30, with unresolved D. CDR1 and CDR2 (germline): GTSNPN, SVGIG (reference sequence). V was trimmed by 7 bases and J by 0 bases, leaving 20 bases between them. The length of the CDR3 is 16 residues. The DNA for the CDR3 is TGTGCCTCAACTTCCTTGGCTTTCCCTAGCACAGATACGCAGTATTTT. This translates into CASTSLAFPSTDTQYF.

This clonotype was found many times. The CDR3 DNA is TGTGCCGCCAGCGGGGGGGCTGAAGCTTTCTTT. The encoded protein is CAASGGAEAFF. This chain uses TRBV19 with TRBJ1-1, with D maybe TRBD1 (5 bases). This CDR3 has 11 amino acids. Germline CDR1 LNHDA, CDR2 SQIVND (reference sequence). Deletions cut 11 bases from V and 6 bases from J, with 13 bases between.

This clonotype was seen many times. V and J are TRBV4-3 and TRBJ1-1, with D maybe TRBD1 (5 bases). This CDR3 contains 14 residues. Deletions cut 2 bases from V and 2 bases from J, with 9 bases between. Germline-derived CDR1 and CDR2 are LGHNA and YSLEER. The chain's CDR3 is CASSQRTTNTEAFF. CDR3 bases: TGCGCCAGCAGCCAACGGACAACCAACACTGAAGCTTTCTTT.

The CDR3 sequence is CASSPRASGGPKETQYF. DNA for the CDR3: TGTGCCAGCAGCCCGAGGGCCAGCGGGGGGCCGAAAGAGACCCAGTACTTC. The chain employs TRBV3-1 and TRBJ2-5; TRBD2 matches 9 bases. Germline lookup yields CDR1 LGHDT and CDR2 YNNKEL (reference sequence). The J segment lost 3 bases and the V segment lost 4 bases, leaving 12 bases of the junction unmatched. The CDR3 covers 17 residues.

This clonotype has ten or more counts. The chain has TRBV3-1 and TRBJ2-3, with D unclear. This CDR3 comprises 12 residues. The germline gives CDR1 LGHDT, CDR2 YNNKEL (reference sequence). The V gene lost 1 base and the J gene lost 6 bases, with 5 bases spanning the gap. CDR3 region: CASSQGDDTQYF. The CDR3 DNA is TGTGCCAGCAGCCAAGGGGATGATACGCAGTATTTT.

The CDR3 protein is CASSQNYGYEQYF. In nucleotides, the CDR3 is TGCGCCAGCAGCCAAAATTACGGCTACGAGCAGTACTTC. This chain links TRBV4-3 with TRBJ2-7; D not resolved. CDR1 is LGHNA and CDR2 is YSLEER in the germline V gene. The CDR3 consists of 13 residues. V lost 2 bases and J lost 3, with 8 bases in between.

In its sample, this clonotype was seen many times. The chain couples TRBV4-3 to TRBJ2-5; D unresolved. This CDR3 region has 14 residues. Germline CDR1 and CDR2: LGHNA and YSLEER. V was cut by 0 bases and J by 5 bases, with 10 bases left in between. The CDR3 loop is CASSQDRSFETQYF. CDR3 in DNA: TGCGCCAGCAGCCAAGATCGGTCCTTCGAGACCCAGTACTTC.

There are a few counts of this clonotype. The V and J genes are TRBV20-1 and TRBJ2-7; TRBD1 is a possible D gene (6 bases). V was trimmed by 3 bases and J by 3 bases, leaving 15 bases between them. CDR1 is DFQATT, CDR2 SNEGSKA, per germline (reference sequence). The CDR3 length is 14 residues. CDR3 bases: TGCAGTGCTAGTTTGGGGGCCTCCCACTACGAGCAGTACTTC. It codes for CSASLGASHYEQYF.

Ten or more counts support this clonotype. The V and J genes are TRBV9 and TRBJ2-5; weak D call: TRBD1 (5 bases). The ends were cut back, 0 bases at V and 1 base at J, with 7 bases in the middle. This CDR3 has 14 amino acids. Germline V lookup: CDR1 SGDLS, CDR2 YYNGEE. CDR3 region: CASSVAGLQETQYF. The CDR3 DNA follows: TGTGCCAGCAGCGTAGCAGGGCTCCAAGAGACCCAGTACTTC.

This clonotype came up many times. This chain links TRBV20-1 with TRBJ2-7; D is unclear. The V gene's germline CDR1 is DFQATT and CDR2 SNEGSKA (reference sequence). The CDR3 runs 13 residues. The germline V and J ends were trimmed by 1 base and 2 bases, with 9 bases remaining between them. Here the CDR3 reads CSARVADTYEQYF. CDR3 nucleotides: TGCAGTGCTAGAGTGGCAGATACCTACGAGCAGTACTTC.

The chain has TRBV15 and TRBJ1-6; TRBD1 matches at 8 bases. J gave up 4 bases and V 3 bases, and 5 bases lay outside the gene matches. CDR1 is LNHNV, CDR2 YYDKDF, per germline (reference sequence). The CDR3 spans 16 residues. CDR3 protein: CATSSTGGGYNSPLHF. CDR3 bases: TGTGCCACCAGCAGTACAGGGGGTGGATATAATTCACCCCTCCACTTT.